The 4 T cell receptor beta chains below come from one sample, sequenced in a study of T cell responses to AZD1222 COVID-19 vaccine. Method: immunoSEQ multiplex PCR; TCRdb's copy keeps in-frame clones and lacks some. This table holds some 130,000 clones, 89% found once. Sequenced material: peripheral blood, taken on day 0 of AZD1222 vaccination. Receptor source: an adult in good health.

The chain's CDR3 is CSAGNQPQHF. CDR3 nucleotide sequence: TGCAGTGCTGGAAATCAGCCCCAGCATTTT. The chain couples TRBV20-1 to TRBJ1-5; D remains unclear. The germline V and J ends were trimmed by 5 bases and 4 bases, with 3 bases remaining between them. Germline CDR1 and CDR2: DFQATT and SNEGSKA (reference sequence). CDR3 length: 10 amino acids.

V usage is TRBV29-1 and J usage is TRBJ1-4, with TRBD1 matching over 8 bases. V lost 7 bases, J lost 7 bases, and 8 bases stayed unmatched. This CDR3 region has 13 residues. Germline CDR1 SQVTM, CDR2 ANQGSEA. CDR3 loop: CSALTGGGEKLFF. The CDR3 nucleotides read TGCAGCGCCCTAACAGGGGGGGGTGAAAAACTGTTTTTT.

This chain uses TRBV20-1 with TRBJ1-1; D is unclear. Germline-derived CDR1 and CDR2 are DFQATT and SNEGSKA (reference sequence). V lost 6 bases, J lost 3 bases, and 8 bases lay in between. The CDR3 is 11 residues long. The CDR3 here is CSADGDTEAFF. In DNA form, the CDR3 reads TGCAGTGCCGACGGAGACACTGAAGCTTTCTTT.

A few counts support this clone. The chain employs TRBV2 and TRBJ2-6; 8 bases fit TRBD1. Trimming at V came to 7 bases and at J to 4 bases, leaving 9 bases not matched to a gene. From germline, CDR1 is SNHLY and CDR2 FYNNEI. This CDR3 is 16 amino acids long. The CDR3 nucleotides are TGTGCCAGCACAGGGGGCAGGGAGTCCGGGGCCAACGTCCTGACTTTC. Protein: CASTGGRESGANVLTF.